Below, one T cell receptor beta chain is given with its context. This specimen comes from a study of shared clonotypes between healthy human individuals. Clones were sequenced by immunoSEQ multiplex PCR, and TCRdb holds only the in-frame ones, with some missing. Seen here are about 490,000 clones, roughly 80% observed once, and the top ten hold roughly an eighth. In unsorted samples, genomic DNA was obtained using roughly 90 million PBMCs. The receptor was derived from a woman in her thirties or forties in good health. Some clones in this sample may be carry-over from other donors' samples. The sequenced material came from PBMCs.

In DNA form, the CDR3 reads TGTGCCAGCACAAGGGGCTTGGACTATGGCTACACCTTC. It encodes CASTRGLDYGYTF. The rearrangement joins TRBV28 to TRBJ1-2, with TRBD1 as a possible D gene (5 bases). The CDR3 is 13 amino acids. V was cut by 7 bases and J by 3 bases, with 12 bases left in between. Germline values: CDR1 MDHEN, CDR2 SYDVKM.